This T cell receptor beta chain originates from a study of patients and donors after allogeneic stem cell transplantation. TCRdb independently ran MiXCR on the RT-PCR reads; one entry per CDR3 protein. Of about a million distinct CDR3 sequences detected, roughly 18% appear once; the ten largest clones hold under 6.5%. The V end was cut by 6 bases, the J end by 0 bases, with 9 bases between. CDR1 and CDR2 from the germline V gene are MNHEY and SMNVEV (reference sequence). The CDR3 totals 13 residues. The rearrangement uses TRBV27 and TRBJ2-7; D uncertain. This receptor was identified in a human donor who was either an allogeneic HSCT recipient or a stem cell or donor lymphocyte infusion donor (not recorded which). It is not recorded whose cells these are; they may come from a transplant donor. Sequencing used blood, either unsorted or a sorted T cell fraction (not recorded which). The CDR3 is CASSIFNSYEQYF. CDR3 nucleotides: TGTGCCAGCAGCATCTTTAACTCCTACGAGCAGTACTTC.